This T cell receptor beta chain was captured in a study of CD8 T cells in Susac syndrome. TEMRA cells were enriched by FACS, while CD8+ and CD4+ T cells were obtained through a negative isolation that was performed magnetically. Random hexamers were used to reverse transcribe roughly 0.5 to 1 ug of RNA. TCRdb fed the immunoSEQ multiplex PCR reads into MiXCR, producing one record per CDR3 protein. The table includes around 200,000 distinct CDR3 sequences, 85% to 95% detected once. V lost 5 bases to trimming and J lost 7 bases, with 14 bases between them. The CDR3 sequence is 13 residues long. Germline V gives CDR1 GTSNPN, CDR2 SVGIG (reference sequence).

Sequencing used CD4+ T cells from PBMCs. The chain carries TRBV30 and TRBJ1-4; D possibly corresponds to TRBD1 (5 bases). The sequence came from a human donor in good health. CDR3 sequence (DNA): TGTGCCTGGGAACGGGGGGGGACTGAAAAACTGTTTTTT. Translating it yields CAWERGGTEKLFF.